The 8 T cell receptor beta chains below all came from one sample that was sequenced in a study of cytomegalovirus exposure and HLA in healthy donors. Primers for the PCR totalled 60 Vbeta and 13 Jbeta. TCRdb keeps only in-frame clones here, not all; method: immunoSEQ multiplex PCR. The sample records about 150,000 clones, 73% being singletons. Sequences were obtained from PBMCs. Receptors were obtained from a woman aged 18-35 years in good health and CMV-seronegative.

The gene calls are TRBV5-1 and TRBJ1-4; 8 nucleotides line up with TRBD1. CDR3 length equals 15 residues. CDR1 and CDR2 (germline): SGHRS, YFSETQ. V shed 3 bases, J shed 5 bases, and the junction held 6 bases outside the gene matches. CDR3 DNA: TGCGCCAGCAGCTGGACAGGGCCCGGGAATGAAAAACTGTTTTTT. Protein: CASSWTGPGNEKLFF.

The chain is built from TRBV15 and TRBJ1-2, with D unclear. V was clipped by 1 base and J by 3 bases, with 6 bases between them. The CDR3 loop spans 13 amino acids. The germline gives CDR1 LNHNV, CDR2 YYDKDF (reference sequence). Here the CDR3 reads CATSRGGDYGYTF. Here the CDR3 DNA reads TGTGCCACCAGCAGAGGAGGTGACTATGGCTACACCTTC. Supplemented by reference TRBV15 and TRBJ1-2, the full variable domain reads DAMVIQNPRYQVTQFGKPVTLSCSQTLNHNVMYWYQQKSSQAPKLLFHYYDKDFNNEADTPDNFQSRRPNTSFCFLDIRSPGLGDTAMYLCATSRGGDYGYTFGSGTRLTVV.

The V and J genes are TRBV5-1 and TRBJ2-7, with TRBD1 matching over 10 bases. Germline CDR1 SGHRS, CDR2 YFSETQ. The CDR3 totals 17 residues. V shed 2 bases and J 6 bases; nucleotides not matched to a gene: 14. The DNA of the CDR3 is TGCGCCAGCAGCTTACTAGGCGGACAGGGGGGAGGGGGCGAGCAGTACTTC. Its translation: CASSLLGGQGGGGEQYF. Filled out from reference TRBV5-1 and TRBJ2-7, the complete variable domain reads KAGVTQTPRYLIKTRGQQVTLSCSPISGHRSVSWYQQTPGQGLQFLFEYFSETQRNKGNFPGRFSGRQFSNSRSEMNVSTLELGDSALYLCASSLLGGQGGGGEQYFGPGTRLTVT.

This clone was seen only once. This chain uses TRBV30 with TRBJ1-3; perhaps TRBD1 as D (5 bases). Per germline, CDR1 GTSNPN and CDR2 SVGIG (reference sequence). This CDR3 is built from 15 residues. The V gene lost 0 bases and the J gene lost 3 bases, with 12 bases spanning the gap. The CDR3 is CAWSVRVGVGNTIYF. In DNA form, the CDR3 reads TGTGCCTGGAGTGTACGGGTAGGGGTTGGAAACACCATATATTTT. Using reference TRBV30 and TRBJ1-3 for the parts outside the CDR3, the full variable domain is SQTIHQWPATLVQPVGSPLSLECTVEGTSNPNLYWYRQAAGRGLQLLFYSVGIGQISSEVPQNLSASRPQDRQFILSSKKLLLSDSGFYLCAWSVRVGVGNTIYFGEGSWLTVV.

The genes are TRBV11-2 and TRBJ2-7; 12 bases agree with TRBD2. V shed 5 bases and J 6 bases; nucleotides not matched to a gene: 5. The V gene's germline CDR1 is SGHAT and CDR2 FQNNGV. The CDR3 runs to 14 residues. The CDR3 DNA follows: TGTGCCAGCAGCATGCGGACTAGCGGGATCGAGCAGTACGTC. Residues: CASSMRTSGIEQYV.

The chain uses TRBV7-9 and TRBJ2-7, with 9 nucleotides matching TRBD1. With V trimmed by 5 bases and J by 2 bases, 4 bases remained unmatched. Looked up from germline, CDR1 is SEHNR and CDR2 is FQNEAQ (reference sequence). The CDR3 runs to 14 residues. The CDR3 region is CASSRTGEAYEQYF. DNA for the CDR3: TGTGCCAGCAGCCGGACAGGGGAGGCCTACGAGCAGTACTTC.

The chain couples TRBV10-3 to TRBJ2-1; 9 bases are shared with TRBD2. Germline-derived CDR1 and CDR2 are ENHRY and SYGVKD. This CDR3 spans 15 amino acids. With V trimmed by 4 bases and J by 5 bases, 6 bases remained unmatched. The chain's CDR3 is CAISAIAGADNEQFF. The CDR3 DNA reads TGTGCCATCAGTGCTATAGCGGGAGCAGACAATGAGCAGTTCTTC.

This chain connects TRBV6-5 to TRBJ1-2; D gene unclear. CDR3 length: 12 amino acids. CDR1 MNHEY and CDR2 SVGAGI come from the germline V gene. With 5 bases removed from V and 6 bases from J, the gap between germline ends came to 10 bases. DNA for the CDR3: TGTGCCAGCAGTAACCGGGAGCATGGCTACACCTTC. Its translation is CASSNREHGYTF.